This passage covers 5 T cell receptor beta chains from one sample sequenced in a study of vaccination and CD4 T cells after COVID-19. Treatment meaning: roughly 10-day PBMC culture with coronavirus spike peptide pools or control peptides (ViraFEST assay). Cultured CD4+ T cell DNA was sequenced using the Oncomine TCR Beta short-read assay. In TCRdb, the PCR reads were re-called with MiXCR into one record per CDR3 protein. The sample has 15,000 to 20,000 distinct CDR3 sequences, around 52% seen once. For these receptors, no antigen is known. Source material: CD4+ T cells from blood, cultured in vitro. These receptors all stem from a human donor who had recovered from COVID-19.

The V and J genes are TRBV7-2 and TRBJ1-5; 10 nucleotides match TRBD1. This CDR3 spans 15 amino acids. J was trimmed by 6 bases and V by 2 bases; bases with no gene match: 4. Germline assignment: CDR1 SGHTA and CDR2 FQGNSA. CDR3 coding DNA: TGTGCCAGCAGCTTACAGACAGGGGGCAGTCAGCCCCAGCATTTT. It is translated as CASSLQTGGSQPQHF.

This clonotype appeared once. The CDR3 is CASSSDSKEAFF. As DNA, the CDR3 is TGTGCCAGCAGCTCGGACAGCAAAGAAGCTTTCTTT. The chain uses TRBV7-9 and TRBJ1-1, with D possibly being TRBD1 (6 bases). CDR1 and CDR2 (germline): SEHNR, FQNEAQ (reference sequence). This CDR3 contains 12 residues. V lost 4 bases to trimming and J lost 8 bases, with 11 bases between them.

In its sample, this clonotype was seen a few times. The chain has TRBV6-1 and TRBJ1-1; 10 nucleotides match TRBD1. The J segment lost 9 bases and the V segment lost 1 base, leaving 2 bases of the junction unmatched. CDR3 length equals 13 residues. The germline CDR1 and CDR2 sequences are MNHNS and SASEGT. The CDR3 loop reads CASSEGDRGKAFF. The CDR3 DNA reads as TGTGCCAGCAGTGAAGGGGACAGGGGTAAAGCTTTCTTT.

CDR3 amino acids: CASSFGLRGGDTQYF. CDR3 nucleotide sequence: TGTGCCAGCAGTTTTGGACTTCGCGGAGGAGATACGCAGTATTTT. The chain couples TRBV12-3 or TRBV12-4 to TRBJ2-3; TRBD2 might be the D (5 bases). V was pared by 3 bases and J by 5 bases, with 15 bases between. The CDR3 sequence is 15 residues long.

The chain recombines TRBV4-2 with TRBJ2-2; perhaps TRBD2 as D (5 bases). Trimming removed 0 bases from V and 3 bases from J, with 14 bases in between. Per the germline V gene, CDR1 is LGHNA and CDR2 is YNFKEQ. The CDR3 has 17 amino acids. The CDR3 loop reads CASSQEGLAGDTGELFF. Here the CDR3 DNA reads TGTGCCAGCAGCCAAGAAGGGCTAGCTGGCGACACCGGGGAGCTGTTTTTT.